This TCR beta chain was documented in a study of a mutant IDH1 vaccine in newly diagnosed glioma. Regarding time point: week 23, last vaccination. Doses consisted of 300 ug of mutant IDH1 20-mer peptide each, paired with topical imiquimod. Astrocytomas that were new, WHO grade 3 or 4, IDH1-mutant and ATRX-lost were present in the donors. Germline-derived CDR1 and CDR2 are WNHNN and SYGVQD (reference sequence). The V gene end was trimmed by 2 bases and the J gene end by 13 bases; junction bases not matched to a gene: 11. There are 16 residues in the CDR3. Regarding this clone: Its antigen is currently unknown.

TCRdb's table, derived via immunoSEQ multiplex PCR, lists solely in-frame clones and lacks some. Of 60,000 or so clones in the sample, 85% are singletons; the top ten hold approximately 4.3%. The receptor was isolated from a man aged 25 to 45 with glioma. The chain is built from TRBV10-1 and TRBJ2-1; 13 bases line up with TRBD2. Sequenced material: PBMCs, taken from a glioma patient whose treatment included an IDH1 peptide vaccine. In nucleotides, the CDR3 is TGCGCCAGCAGTGAGACCCCATGGACTAGCGGGGGTGGACAGTTCTTC. Amino acids: CASSETPWTSGGGQFF.